The 4 T cell receptor beta chains presented below share a single source sample, sequenced in a study of control samples from healthy donors and cancer patients. TCRdb keeps only in-frame clones here, not all; method: immunoSEQ multiplex PCR. The sample gives about 130,000 clones, 90% to 95% of which show up once; 14% is in the top ten. The sample consisted of PBMCs. Receptor source: a man in his sixties with colorectal cancer.

The V call is TRBV23-1, the J call TRBJ1-2; TRBD1 agrees at 11 bases. TRBV23-1 is noted as an ORF with a role that remains uncertain. CDR3 length equals 19 residues. Trimming cost V 0 bases and J 7 bases; bases outside gene matches: 16. CDR3 nucleotide sequence: TGCGCCAGCAGTCAATCGGGTGAGGACAGGGGGCGCGGAAATCTTGGCTACACCTTC. It specifies CASSQSGEDRGRGNLGYTF.

This chain joins TRBV4-1 and TRBJ2-5; the match to TRBD2 covers 7 bases. Trimming removed 2 bases from V and 1 base from J; junction bases left unmatched: 16. The CDR3 covers 19 residues. From germline, CDR1 is MGHRA and CDR2 YSYEKL. Written as DNA, the CDR3 is TGCGCCAGCAGCCAAAACCCACGCTCGGGCGGGGGTTTCCAAGAGACCCAGTACTTC. Amino acid sequence: CASSQNPRSGGGFQETQYF.

The chain couples TRBV6-5 to TRBJ1-3; perhaps TRBD1 as D (5 bases). V lost 6 bases to trimming and J lost 5 bases, with 17 bases between them. CDR3 length: 15 residues. Looked up from germline, CDR1 is MNHEY and CDR2 is SVGAGI. The CDR3 bases are TGTGCCAGCAGGACCGGGACGGGCCGTAGAAACACCATATATTTT. It encodes CASRTGTGRRNTIYF.

The chain carries TRBV10-2 and TRBJ2-7, with D possibly matching TRBD1 (6 bases). V shed 6 bases and J shed 3 bases, with 18 bases lying between them. From germline, CDR1 is WSHSY and CDR2 SAAADI. CDR3 length: 15 residues. This CDR3 reads CASRGSGTPNYEQYF. Here the CDR3 DNA reads TGCGCCAGCAGAGGCTCCGGGACACCAAACTACGAGCAGTACTTC.